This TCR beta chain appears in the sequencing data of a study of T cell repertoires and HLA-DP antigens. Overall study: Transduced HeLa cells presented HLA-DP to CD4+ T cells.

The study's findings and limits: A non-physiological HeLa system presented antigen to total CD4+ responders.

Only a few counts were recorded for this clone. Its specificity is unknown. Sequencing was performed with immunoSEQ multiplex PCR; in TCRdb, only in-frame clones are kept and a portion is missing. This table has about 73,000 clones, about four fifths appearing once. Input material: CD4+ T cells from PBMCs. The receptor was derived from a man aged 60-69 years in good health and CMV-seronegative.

This CDR3 reads CASSPQDRGNIQYF. CDR3 DNA: TGTGCCAGCTCACCACAGGACAGGGGAAACATTCAGTACTTC. The V gene is TRBV18, the J gene TRBJ2-4; 9 bases are a match to TRBD1. The CDR3 runs to 14 residues. The trim removed 1 base at V and 6 bases at J, leaving 1 base unmatched. Germline CDR1 reads KGHSH; CDR2 reads LQKENI. The complete variable domain, with remaining parts taken from reference TRBV18 and TRBJ2-4, reads NAGVMQNPRHLVRRRGQEARLRCSPMKGHSHVYWYRQLPEEGLKFMVYLQKENIIDESGMPKERFSAEFPKEGPSILRIQQVVRGDSAAYFCASSPQDRGNIQYFGAGTRLSVL.